These T cell receptor beta chains were read from a single sample in a study of blood T cell repertoires in COVID-19. Measured with immunoSEQ multiplex PCR; TCRdb has only the in-frame clones, and not every one. The repertoire includes fewer than 600,000 clones, roughly 90% of them detected once, and about 2% sits in the top ten. The sample consisted of PBMCs or T cells enriched from blood (not recorded which). Receptor source: a woman between 40 and 50 years old who had recovered from COVID-19. Each CDR3 is given with its conserved first and last residue. D genes are given only for firm matches. Not every row has a clone size; where given, it reads once, few, many or a size class.

>TRBD2|TRBJ2-7|NA|TRBV5-1
TGCGCCAGCAGCAACCAGCGGGAGCGATCCTACGAGCAGTACTTC
CASSNQRERSYEQYF
>TRBD1|TRBJ2-5|NA|TRBV20-1
TGCAGTGCTAGTACTGGGACAGGGGAGTTATTTCAGACCCAGTACTTC
CSASTGTGELFQTQYF
>TRBD1|TRBJ1-2|NA|TRBV29-1
TGCAGCGTTGAAGGTCAGAGAGACAGGGTCTTTTTGGGTGGCTACACCTTC
CSVEGQRDRVFLGGYTF
>TRBD2|TRBJ2-3|NA|TRBV10-1
TGCGCCAGCAGTGATCGGTCTAGCGGTACGCAGTATTTT
CASSDRSSGTQYF
>TRBD2|TRBJ2-1|NA|TRBV24-1
TGTGCCACCAGTGATTCGGGCGGGAGTTTTGAGCAGTTCTTC
CATSDSGGSFEQFF
>NA|TRBJ1-2|NA|TRBV7-2
TGTGCCAGCAGGCAAGACACTTATGGCTACACCTTC
CASRQDTYGYTF
>TRBD1|TRBJ1-1|NA|TRBV5-4
TGTGCCAGCAGCCCAGGGGGCAACACTGAAGCTTTCTTT
CASSPGGNTEAFF
>NA|TRBJ1-1|NA|TRBV15
TGTGCCACCAGCAGAGATGAGGAAAGAGCTTTCTTT
CATSRDEERAFF
>NA|TRBJ2-3|NA|TRBV29-1
TGCAGCGTTGGTCAGGGCACAGATACGCAGTATTTT
CSVGQGTDTQYF
>TRBD2|TRBJ2-1|NA|TRBV24-1
TGTGCCACCGGACTAGGGTACAATGAGCAGTTCTTC
CATGLGYNEQFF
>NA|TRBJ1-5|NA|TRBV6-2/TRBV6-3
TGTGCCAGCAGTTACTCGATGGGGAGAGGGAGCAATCAGCCCCAGCATTTT
CASSYSMGRGSNQPQHF
>TRBD1|TRBJ1-1|NA|TRBV7-2
TGTGCCAGCAGCTTACAGGGGGACACTGAAGCTTTCTTT
CASSLQGDTEAFF
>TRBD2|TRBJ2-3|NA|TRBV6-5
TGTGCCAGCAGTTACATAGCGGGAGTAGGGGATACGCAGTATTTT
CASSYIAGVGDTQYF
>TRBD1|TRBJ2-2|NA|TRBV18
TGTGCCAGCTCACCACAACAGGGGGCTGGGACCGGGGAGCTGTTTTTT
CASSPQQGAGTGELFF
>TRBD1|TRBJ1-5|NA|TRBV6-5
TGTGCCAGCAGAGGGACAGGGGGAGATCAGCCCCAGCATTTT
CASRGTGGDQPQHF
>NA|TRBJ1-2|NA|TRBV3-1/TRBV3-2
TGTGCCAGCAGCCAAGATGGCAGGGCTGCTTATGGCTACACCTTC
CASSQDGRAAYGYTF
>NA|TRBJ2-1|few|TRBV2
TGTGCCAGCAGTTACTACAATGAGCAGTTCTTC
CASSYYNEQFF
>NA|TRBJ1-1|NA|TRBV12-3/TRBV12-4
TGTGCCAGCAGTTTTCAGGGTGCGATGGCTTTCTTT
CASSFQGAMAFF
>TRBD1|TRBJ1-3|NA|TRBV7-9
TGTGCCAGCAGCTATCCTACGGGACAGTCCGACTCTGGAAACACCATATATTTT
CASSYPTGQSDSGNTIYF